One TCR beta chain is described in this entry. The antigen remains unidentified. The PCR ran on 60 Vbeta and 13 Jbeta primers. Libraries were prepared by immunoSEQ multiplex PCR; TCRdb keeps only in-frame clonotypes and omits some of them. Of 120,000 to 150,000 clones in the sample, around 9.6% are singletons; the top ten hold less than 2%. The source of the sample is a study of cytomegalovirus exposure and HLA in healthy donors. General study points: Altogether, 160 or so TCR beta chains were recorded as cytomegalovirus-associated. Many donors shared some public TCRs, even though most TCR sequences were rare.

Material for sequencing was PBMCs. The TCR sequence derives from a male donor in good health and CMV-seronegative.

The CDR3 DNA follows: TGTGCCAGCAGTGCAGGATGGGTCTACGAGCAGTACTTC. Its translation is CASSAGWVYEQYF. The chain carries TRBV25-1 and TRBJ2-7; no clear D. This CDR3 spans 13 amino acids. Germline CDR1 is MGHDK and CDR2 is SYGVNS. V shed 4 bases and J shed 3 bases, with 10 bases lying between them.